The 10 T cell receptor beta chains given below trace back to one sample, sequenced in a study of CD8 T cells in ankylosing spondylitis. General study findings and limits: The study identified a TCR beta motif of under ten highly homologous variants that appeared characteristic of ankylosing spondylitis blood.

The antigens these receptors bind are not known. TCRdb fed the 5' RACE reads into MiXCR, producing one record per CDR3 protein. The sample has 300,000 to 400,000 distinct CDR3 sequences, around 20% seen once; the top ten hold about a sixth. The specimen was blood, either unsorted or a sorted T cell fraction (not recorded which). The receptors here all came from a male donor with ankylosing spondylitis.

This clonotype has a handful of counts. The chain carries TRBV9 and TRBJ2-3, with a possible D match to TRBD1 (6 bases). V was cut by 3 bases and J by 2 bases, with 13 bases left in between. Germline lookup yields CDR1 SGDLS and CDR2 YYNGEE. The CDR3 runs to 15 residues. CDR3 nucleotides: TGTGCCAGCAGCGCCAGACAGGAATACACAGATACGCAGTATTTT. Amino acids: CASSARQEYTDTQYF.

The chain carries TRBV6-2 or TRBV6-3 and TRBJ2-3; D gene ambiguous. Trimming took off 7 bases at V and 0 bases at J, with 20 bases between the two ends. CDR1 and CDR2 (germline): MNHEY, SVGEGT. The length of the CDR3 is 17 residues. In nucleotides, the CDR3 is TGTGCCAGCACCACACCCAGTCTGACAACTAGCACAGATACGCAGTATTTT. It translates to CASTTPSLTTSTDTQYF.

This clonotype was found a few times. The chain combines TRBV18 with TRBJ2-1; TRBD2 aligns across 7 bases. CDR1 and CDR2 (germline): KGHSH, LQKENI. The CDR3 is 15 amino acids. After removal of 2 bases from V and 3 bases from J, the junction contained 4 bases not matched to a gene. In DNA form, the CDR3 reads TGTGCCAGCTCACCAACTGCTAGCGGCTACAATGAGCAGTTCTTC. This codes for CASSPTASGYNEQFF.

This chain joins TRBV5-5 and TRBJ1-2; the match to TRBD1 covers 9 bases. Germline lookup yields CDR1 SGHKS and CDR2 YYEKEE (reference sequence). The CDR3 consists of 15 residues. V lost 2 bases and J lost 7; bases outside the gene matches: 9. The CDR3 is CASSFGQGNLCGYTF. In DNA form, the CDR3 reads TGTGCCAGCAGCTTTGGACAGGGGAACCTCTGTGGCTACACCTTC.

In its sample, this clonotype was seen a few times. The chain couples TRBV5-1 to TRBJ2-3; tentatively, D is TRBD1 or TRBD2 (5 bases each). The V gene lost 1 base and the J gene lost 1 base, with 13 bases spanning the gap. The CDR3 spans 16 residues. Germline CDR1 and CDR2: SGHRS and YFSETQ. The CDR3 DNA is TGCGCCAGCAGCTTGACGCAGGGACGAGGCACAGATACGCAGTATTTT. Translation: CASSLTQGRGTDTQYF. Variable domain in full (rest from reference TRBV5-1 and TRBJ2-3): KAGVTQTPRYLIKTRGQQVTLSCSPISGHRSVSWYQQTPGQGLQFLFEYFSETQRNKGNFPGRFSGRQFSNSRSEMNVSTLELGDSALYLCASSLTQGRGTDTQYFGPGTRLTVL.

This clonotype has a handful of counts. The chain recombines TRBV15 with TRBJ2-7; 12 bases agree with TRBD2. J lost 6 bases, V lost 1 base, and 4 bases had no gene match. This CDR3 spans 15 amino acids. Germline loops: CDR1 LNHNV, CDR2 YYDKDF (reference sequence). CDR3 protein: CATSRGLAGGTEQYF. CDR3 in DNA: TGTGCCACCAGCAGAGGGCTAGCGGGAGGGACCGAGCAGTACTTC.

This clonotype has just a few counts. The rearrangement joins TRBV6-5 to TRBJ2-2; D not certain. V gave up 7 bases and J gave up 4 bases, with 16 bases separating them. Germline V gene sequence: CDR1 MNHEY, CDR2 SVGAGI. The CDR3 is 15 amino acids. The CDR3 loop is CASKFSQKTTGELFF. The CDR3 nucleotides read TGTGCCAGCAAGTTTAGCCAGAAGACCACCGGGGAGCTGTTTTTT.

Here the CDR3 reads CASSLRLAGGYEQYF. The CDR3 nucleotides read TGTGCCAGCAGTTTGAGGCTAGCGGGGGGCTACGAGCAGTACTTC. V usage is TRBV12-3 or TRBV12-4 and J usage is TRBJ2-7; 11 bases align to TRBD2. The CDR3 is 15 amino acids. V lost 3 bases, J lost 3 bases, and 4 bases stayed unmatched.

This clonotype was picked up many times. The chain employs TRBV5-1 and TRBJ2-3; D gene unclear. Trimming removed 3 bases at V and 5 bases at J, with 13 bases between. Looked up from germline, CDR1 is SGHRS and CDR2 is YFSETQ. This CDR3 spans 14 amino acids. This chain's CDR3 is CASSSAAGRDTQYF. The CDR3 nucleotides are TGCGCCAGCAGCTCCGCGGCCGGGCGAGATACGCAGTATTTT.

This clonotype was recorded many times. J is TRBJ2-3 and V is TRBV12-3 or TRBV12-4; 7 nucleotides align to TRBD2. V was pared by 5 bases and J by 4 bases, with 9 bases of the junction left unmatched. CDR3 length equals 15 residues. The CDR3 DNA reads as TGTGCCAGCAGTCTACCGGGGAGGGTCGCAGATACGCAGTATTTT. It is translated as CASSLPGRVADTQYF.